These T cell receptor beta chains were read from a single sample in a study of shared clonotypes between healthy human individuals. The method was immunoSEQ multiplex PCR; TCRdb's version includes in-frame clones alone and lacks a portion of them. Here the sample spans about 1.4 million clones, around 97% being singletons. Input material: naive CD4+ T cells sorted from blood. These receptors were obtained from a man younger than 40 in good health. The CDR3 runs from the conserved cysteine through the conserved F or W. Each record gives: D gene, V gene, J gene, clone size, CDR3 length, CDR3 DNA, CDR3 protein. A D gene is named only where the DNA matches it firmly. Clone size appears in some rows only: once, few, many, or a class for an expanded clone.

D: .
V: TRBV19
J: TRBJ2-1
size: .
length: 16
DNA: TGTGCCAGTAGTATATCTGGGGGGAGCTCCTACAATGAGCAGTTCTTC
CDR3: CASSISGGSSYNEQFF

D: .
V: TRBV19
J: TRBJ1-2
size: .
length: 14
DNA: TGTGCCAGTAGTATCCCGACAGGTGACTATGGCTACACCTTC
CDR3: CASSIPTGDYGYTF

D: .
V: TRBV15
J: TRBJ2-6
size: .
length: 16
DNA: TGTGCCACCAGCAGAGATGTAGGGTCTGGGGCCAACGTCCTGACTTTC
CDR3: CATSRDVGSGANVLTF

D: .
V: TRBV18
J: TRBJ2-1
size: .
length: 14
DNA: TGTGCCAGCTCACCCGGGACCAGAAACAATGAGCAGTTCTTC
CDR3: CASSPGTRNNEQFF

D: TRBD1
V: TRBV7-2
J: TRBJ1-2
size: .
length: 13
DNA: TGTGCCAGCAGCAGGGACAGAAACTATGGCTACACCTTC
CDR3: CASSRDRNYGYTF

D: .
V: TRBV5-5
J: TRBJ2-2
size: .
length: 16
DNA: TGTGCCAGCAGCAACTCGGGGGGCATACACACCGGGGAGCTGTTTTTT
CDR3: CASSNSGGIHTGELFF

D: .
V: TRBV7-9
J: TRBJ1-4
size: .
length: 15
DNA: TGTGCCAGCAGCTTAGCGGACACTACAGGGGAAAAACTGTTTTTT
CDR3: CASSLADTTGEKLFF

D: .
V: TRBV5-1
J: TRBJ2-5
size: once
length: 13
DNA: TGCGCCAGCAGCTTCTTGGCGAAAGAGACCCAGTACTTC
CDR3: CASSFLAKETQYF

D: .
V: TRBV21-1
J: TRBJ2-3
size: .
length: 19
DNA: TGTGCCAGCAGCAAATTGACTAGCGGAAGCCCAGACGGCACAGATACGCAGTATTTT
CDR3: CASSKLTSGSPDGTDTQYF

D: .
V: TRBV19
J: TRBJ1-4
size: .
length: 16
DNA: TGTGCCAGTAGTAACGAGGGTATGAGTTCTAATGAAAAACTGTTTTTT
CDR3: CASSNEGMSSNEKLFF

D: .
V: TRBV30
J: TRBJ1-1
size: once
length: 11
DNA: TGTGCCTGGAGTGGACAGTCTGAAGCTTTCTTT
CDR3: CAWSGQSEAFF

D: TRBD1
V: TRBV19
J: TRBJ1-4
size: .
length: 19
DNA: TGTGCCAGTACCACTCTCCCCGGGACAGGGGCGACAACTAATGAAAAACTGTTTTTT
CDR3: CASTTLPGTGATTNEKLFF

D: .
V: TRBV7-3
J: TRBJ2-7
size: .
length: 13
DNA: TGTGCCAGCAGCTTGACAGCCTCCTACGAGCAGTACTTC
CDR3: CASSLTASYEQYF

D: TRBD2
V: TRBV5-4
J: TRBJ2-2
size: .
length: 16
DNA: TGTGCCAGCAGTACCCCTTCGACTAGCGACCCCGGGGAGCTGTTTTTT
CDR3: CASSTPSTSDPGELFF

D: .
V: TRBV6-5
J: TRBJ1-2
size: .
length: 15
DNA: TGTGCCAGCAGTCCCTGGACAGACCCTAACTATGGCTACACCTTC
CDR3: CASSPWTDPNYGYTF

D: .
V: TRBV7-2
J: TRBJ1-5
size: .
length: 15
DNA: TGTGCCAGCAGCTTAGACGGGGCGAGCAATCAGCCCCAGCATTTT
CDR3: CASSLDGASNQPQHF

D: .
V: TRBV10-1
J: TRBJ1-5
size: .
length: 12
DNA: TGCGCCAGCAGTGAGTCAGGGGGGCCCCAGCATTTT
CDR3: CASSESGGPQHF

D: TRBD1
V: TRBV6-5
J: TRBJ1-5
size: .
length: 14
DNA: TGTGCCAGCAGTCGAGAGGGGGCGGCTCAGCCCCAGCATTTT
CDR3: CASSREGAAQPQHF

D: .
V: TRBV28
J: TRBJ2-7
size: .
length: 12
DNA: TGTGCCAGCAGTTTGGTCGGTCCCGAGCAGTACTTC
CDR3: CASSLVGPEQYF

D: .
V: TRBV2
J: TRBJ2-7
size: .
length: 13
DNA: TGTGCCAGCAGTGCCAGGGGTTCCTACGAGCAGTACTTC
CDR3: CASSARGSYEQYF

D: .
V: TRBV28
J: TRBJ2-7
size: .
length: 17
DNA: TGTGCCAGCTGCGAGGGAGTAGCGAGCTCCGGATTCTACGAGCAGTACTTC
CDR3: CASCEGVASSGFYEQYF

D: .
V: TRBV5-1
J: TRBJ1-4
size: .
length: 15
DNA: TGCGCCAGCAGCCCGGGTGGAGGGTCGAATGAAAAACTGTTTTTT
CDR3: CASSPGGGSNEKLFF

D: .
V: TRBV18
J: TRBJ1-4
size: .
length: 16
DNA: TGTGCCAGCTCACCCACGAATTTGATCGGGAGTGAAAAACTGTTTTTT
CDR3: CASSPTNLIGSEKLFF

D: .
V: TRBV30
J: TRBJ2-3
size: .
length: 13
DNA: TGTGCCTGGAGTGTACGGTCTACCGATACGCAGTATTTT
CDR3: CAWSVRSTDTQYF

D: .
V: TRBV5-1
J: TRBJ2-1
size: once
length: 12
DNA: TGCGCCAGCAGCCTACGAGACGATGAGCAGTTCTTC
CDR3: CASSLRDDEQFF

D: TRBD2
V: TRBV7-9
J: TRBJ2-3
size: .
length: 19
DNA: TGTGCCAGCAGCTTACCCAACAGCCGCGGGAGAGGGGGCACAGATACGCAGTATTTT
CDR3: CASSLPNSRGRGGTDTQYF

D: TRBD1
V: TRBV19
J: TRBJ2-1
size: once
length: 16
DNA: TGTGCCAGTAGTATAGGCAGGGGGACAGCCAACAATGAGCAGTTCTTC
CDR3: CASSIGRGTANNEQFF

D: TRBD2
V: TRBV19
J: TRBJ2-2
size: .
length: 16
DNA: TGTGCCAGTAGTATCAGCGGGACGGTGAACACCGGGGAGCTGTTTTTT
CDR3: CASSISGTVNTGELFF

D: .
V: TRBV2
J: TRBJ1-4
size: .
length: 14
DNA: TGTGCCAGCACGTCGGACAGCAACAATGAAAAACTGTTTTTT
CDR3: CASTSDSNNEKLFF

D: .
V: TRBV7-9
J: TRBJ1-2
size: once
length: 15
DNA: TGTGCCAGCAGCCTAACACAGGGACAAGATGCGGGCTACACCTTC
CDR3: CASSLTQGQDAGYTF

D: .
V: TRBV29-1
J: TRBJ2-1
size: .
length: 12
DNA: TGCAGCGGGGCGAGCTCCTACAATGAGCAGTTCTTC
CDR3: CSGASSYNEQFF

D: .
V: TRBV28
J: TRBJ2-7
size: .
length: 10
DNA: TGTGCCAGTCAAGGGTACGAGCAGTACTTC
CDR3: CASQGYEQYF

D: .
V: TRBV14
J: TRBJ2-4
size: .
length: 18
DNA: TGTGCCAGCAGCCAATCCAACTCGTCGGAGTTAGCCAAAAACATTCAGTACTTC
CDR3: CASSQSNSSELAKNIQYF

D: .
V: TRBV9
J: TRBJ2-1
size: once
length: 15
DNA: TGTGCCAGCAGCGGTAGCACGGCCGACAGGAATGGAGGGTTCTTC
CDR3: CASSGSTADRNGGFF

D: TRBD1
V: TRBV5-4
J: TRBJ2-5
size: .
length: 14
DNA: TGTGCCAGCAGCAGGGACAGCGAGCAAGAGACCCAGTACTTC
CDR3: CASSRDSEQETQYF

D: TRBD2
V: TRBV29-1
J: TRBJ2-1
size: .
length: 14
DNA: TGCAGCGTTCTGATTAGCGGGAGGGTGGGCGAGCAGTTCTTC
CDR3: CSVLISGRVGEQFF

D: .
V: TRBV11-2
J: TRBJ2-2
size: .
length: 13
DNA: TGTGCCAGCAGCTTGGGGAGAACCGGGGAGCTGTTTTTT
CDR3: CASSLGRTGELFF

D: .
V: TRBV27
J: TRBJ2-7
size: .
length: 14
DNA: TGTGCCAGCAGGATTCCGGGACGCAGCGACGAGCAGTACTTC
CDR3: CASRIPGRSDEQYF

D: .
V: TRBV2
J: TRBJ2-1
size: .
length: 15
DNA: TGTGCCAGCAGGAACAACGAAGGTCGGTACAATGAGCAGTTCTTC
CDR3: CASRNNEGRYNEQFF

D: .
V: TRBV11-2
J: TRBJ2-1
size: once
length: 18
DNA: TGTGCCAGCAGCTTAGATCGCGGGTCTTCCAAAACCTACAATGAGCAGTTCTTC
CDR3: CASSLDRGSSKTYNEQFF

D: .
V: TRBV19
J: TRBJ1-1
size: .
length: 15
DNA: TGTGCCAGTAGTATAAAGGCACCCGTGAACACTGAAGCTTTCTTT
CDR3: CASSIKAPVNTEAFF

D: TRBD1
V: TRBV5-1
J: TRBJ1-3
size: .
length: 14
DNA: TGCGCCAGCAGCCAAGGGACAGGGGAAAACACCATATATTTT
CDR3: CASSQGTGENTIYF

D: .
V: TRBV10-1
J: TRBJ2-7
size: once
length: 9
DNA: TGCGCCAGCCCCCGGGAGCAGTACTTC
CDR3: CASPREQYF